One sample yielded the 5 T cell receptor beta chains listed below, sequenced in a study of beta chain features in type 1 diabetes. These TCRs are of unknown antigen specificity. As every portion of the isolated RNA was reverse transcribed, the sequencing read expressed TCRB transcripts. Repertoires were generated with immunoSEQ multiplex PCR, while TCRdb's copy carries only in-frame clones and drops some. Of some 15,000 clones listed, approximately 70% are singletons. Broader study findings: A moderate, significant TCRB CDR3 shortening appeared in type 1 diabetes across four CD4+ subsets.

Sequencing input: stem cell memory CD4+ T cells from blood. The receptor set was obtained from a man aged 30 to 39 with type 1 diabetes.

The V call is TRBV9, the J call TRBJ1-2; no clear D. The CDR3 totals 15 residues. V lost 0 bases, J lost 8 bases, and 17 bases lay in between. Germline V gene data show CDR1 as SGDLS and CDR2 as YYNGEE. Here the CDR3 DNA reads TGTGCCAGCAGCGTAGGTGTGGAGGCTCCTGGAGGCTACACCTTC. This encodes CASSVGVEAPGGYTF.

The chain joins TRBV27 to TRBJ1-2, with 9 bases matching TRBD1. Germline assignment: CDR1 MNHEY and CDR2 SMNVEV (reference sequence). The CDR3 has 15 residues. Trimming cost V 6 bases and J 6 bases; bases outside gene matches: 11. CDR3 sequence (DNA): TGTGCCAGCAGACTTTGGGGGACAGGGAAAGATGGCTACACCTTC. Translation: CASRLWGTGKDGYTF.

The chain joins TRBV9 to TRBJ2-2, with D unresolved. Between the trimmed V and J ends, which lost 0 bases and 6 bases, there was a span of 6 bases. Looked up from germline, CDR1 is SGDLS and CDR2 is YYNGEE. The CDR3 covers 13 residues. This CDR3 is CASSVANPGELFF. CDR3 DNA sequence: TGTGCCAGCAGCGTAGCTAACCCCGGGGAGCTGTTTTTT.

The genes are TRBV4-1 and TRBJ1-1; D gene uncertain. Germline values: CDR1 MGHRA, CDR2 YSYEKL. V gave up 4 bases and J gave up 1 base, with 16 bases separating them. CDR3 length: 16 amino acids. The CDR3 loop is CASSPSPLTSNTEAFF. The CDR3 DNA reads TGCGCCAGCAGCCCCAGTCCCCTGACATCGAACACTGAAGCTTTCTTT.

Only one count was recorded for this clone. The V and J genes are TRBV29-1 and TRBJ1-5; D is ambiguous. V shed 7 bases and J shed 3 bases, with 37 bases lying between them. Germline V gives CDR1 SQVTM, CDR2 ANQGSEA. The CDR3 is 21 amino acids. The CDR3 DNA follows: TGCAGCGCGCTTTGGTCCCCGGAGGGTGGTATTATACTGCCCTTCAATCAGCCCCAGCATTTT. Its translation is CSALWSPEGGIILPFNQPQHF.